The rows below give T cell receptor beta chains drawn from one sample of a study of cytomegalovirus exposure and HLA in healthy donors. Data came from immunoSEQ multiplex PCR; TCRdb stores just in-frame clones and leaves some out. The table records roughly 190,000 clones, about four fifths of them present only once. The sequencing input was PBMCs. These receptors were collected from a girl aged 5 to 17 in good health and CMV-seropositive. Each CDR3 is given with its conserved first and last residue. D genes are given only for firm matches. Expanded clones get a size class; other rows say once, few or many, or leave the size out.

abundance,d_gene,j_gene,v_gene,CDR3aa,CDR3nt
-,TRBD2,TRBJ2-3,TRBV7-2,CASSLTGGRTDTQYF,TGTGCCAGCAGCTTAACGGGGGGGCGCACAGATACGCAGTATTTT
-,-,TRBJ2-5,TRBV4-3,CASSQDRGTQYF,TGCGCCAGCAGCCAAGATCGAGGGACCCAGTACTTC
-,-,TRBJ1-5,TRBV5-3,CARSPRGRTEPQHF,TGTGCCAGAAGCCCCCGGGGTCGGACGGAGCCCCAGCATTTT
-,TRBD1,TRBJ1-5,TRBV19,CASSIGVWGTGGFNQPQHF,TGTGCCAGTAGTATAGGGGTTTGGGGGACAGGGGGCTTCAATCAGCCCCAGCATTTT
-,TRBD1,TRBJ1-2,TRBV6-1,CASSVRGTGDRGGYTF,TGTGCCAGCAGTGTTCGAGGGACAGGGGATAGGGGTGGCTACACCTTC
-,-,TRBJ2-3,TRBV2,CASTPRGGGKDTQYF,TGTGCCAGCACCCCAAGGGGGGGCGGTAAAGATACGCAGTATTTT
-,TRBD2,TRBJ2-4,TRBV15,CATSRVGAGEAKNIQYF,TGTGCCACCAGCAGAGTAGGAGCGGGGGAGGCCAAAAACATTCAGTACTTC
few,-,TRBJ1-5,TRBV6-5,CASSSGGSNQPQHF,TGTGCCAGCAGCAGCGGGGGTAGCAATCAGCCCCAGCATTTT
-,TRBD2,TRBJ2-1,TRBV10-3,CASTGTSGGYNEQFF,TGTGCCAGCACCGGGACTAGCGGGGGCTACAATGAGCAGTTCTTC
-,-,TRBJ2-5,TRBV6-5,CASSPAKPPTGTQYF,TGTGCCAGCAGTCCTGCAAAGCCCCCGACAGGGACCCAGTACTTC
-,TRBD1,TRBJ2-6,TRBV19,CASSGQGAGGANVLTF,TGTGCCAGTAGCGGACAGGGGGCAGGTGGGGCCAACGTCCTGACTTTC
once,-,TRBJ2-1,TRBV7-8,CASSPILGADNEQFF,TGTGCCAGCAGCCCAATCCTGGGGGCCGACAATGAGCAGTTCTTC
-,TRBD2,TRBJ2-1,TRBV11-2,CASSTTLVSGGSNEQFF,TGTGCCAGCAGTACGACCCTAGTTAGCGGGGGGAGCAATGAGCAGTTCTTC
-,-,TRBJ1-2,TRBV7-9,CASSYIGITGYTF,TGTGCCAGCAGCTACATTGGTATCACGGGCTACACCTTC
-,-,TRBJ2-2,TRBV7-2,CASSLGGLNTGELFF,TGTGCCAGCAGCTTAGGAGGGCTTAACACCGGGGAGCTGTTTTTT
-,-,TRBJ2-1,TRBV15,CATSVALGGNEQFF,TGTGCCACTTCCGTGGCCCTCGGGGGAAATGAGCAGTTCTTC
-,-,TRBJ1-1,TRBV9,CASSVEGGDTEAFF,TGTGCCAGCAGCGTAGAGGGGGGGGACACTGAAGCTTTCTTT
-,-,TRBJ1-5,TRBV7-9,CASSLGSQGRQPQHF,TGTGCCAGCAGCTTAGGGTCGCAGGGGCGTCAGCCCCAGCATTTT
-,-,TRBJ2-5,TRBV18,CASSPQTNFKTQYF,TGTGCCAGCTCACCACAGACTAATTTTAAGACCCAGTACTTC
-,TRBD2,TRBJ2-2,TRBV14,CASSQVAGVFTGELFF,TGTGCCAGCAGCCAAGTAGCGGGGGTCTTCACCGGGGAGCTGTTTTTT
-,-,TRBJ1-2,TRBV25-1,CASSESPHYGYTF,TGTGCCAGCAGTGAATCCCCCCATTATGGCTACACCTTC
-,-,TRBJ2-7,TRBV27,CASSLSFQASYEQYF,TGTGCCAGCAGTTTATCGTTCCAGGCCTCCTACGAGCAGTACTTC
-,TRBD1,TRBJ1-1,TRBV10-3,CAISERTGMDTEAFF,TGTGCCATCAGTGAGCGGACAGGGATGGACACTGAAGCTTTCTTT
-,-,TRBJ1-3,TRBV11-2,CASSGQQLNSGNTIYF,TGTGCCAGCAGCGGGCAACAGCTCAACTCTGGAAACACCATATATTTT
once,TRBD1,TRBJ1-5,TRBV23-1,CASSQTDRGQGQPQHF,TGCGCCAGCAGTCAAACCGACAGGGGGCAGGGTCAGCCCCAGCATTTT
few,-,TRBJ2-7,TRBV25-1,CASSEANRPYEQYF,TGTGCCAGCAGTGAAGCGAACAGGCCGTACGAGCAGTACTTC
-,TRBD1,TRBJ2-1,TRBV11-2,CASSPRNAGQGSYNEQFF,TGTGCCAGCAGCCCCAGAAACGCAGGACAGGGGTCCTACAATGAGCAGTTCTTC
few,TRBD1,TRBJ2-7,TRBV6-5,CASSAGTGPSEQYF,TGTGCCAGCAGTGCCGGGACAGGCCCATCCGAGCAGTACTTC
-,TRBD1,TRBJ1-5,TRBV7-2,CASSSGTGNQPQHF,TGTGCCAGCAGCTCCGGGACAGGGAACCAGCCCCAGCATTTT
-,-,TRBJ2-2,TRBV30,CAWSLGVRIPGELFF,TGTGCCTGGAGTCTCGGGGTGAGGATCCCCGGGGAGCTGTTTTTT
few,TRBD1,TRBJ1-6,TRBV7-8,CASSKQGPGNSPLHF,TGTGCCAGCAGCAAACAGGGGCCGGGTAATTCACCCCTCCACTTT
-,TRBD2,TRBJ2-6,TRBV7-2,CASSLGRGVSGANVLTF,TGTGCCAGCAGCTTGGGCCGGGGGGTCTCTGGGGCCAACGTCCTGACTTTC
few,TRBD2,TRBJ2-1,TRBV6-6,CASSYSAGGRYEQFF,TGTGCCAGCAGTTACTCGGCGGGGGGGCGATATGAGCAGTTCTTC
-,-,TRBJ2-5,TRBV4-2,CASSLQGHSETQYF,TGTGCCAGCAGTCTCCAGGGCCATTCGGAGACCCAGTACTTC
-,TRBD1,TRBJ1-2,TRBV19,CASSQDRGLYGYTF,TGTGCCAGTAGTCAAGACAGGGGCTTATATGGCTACACCTTC
once,-,TRBJ1-2,TRBV10-1,CASNWSANYGYTF,TGCGCCAGCAATTGGAGCGCTAACTATGGCTACACCTTC
-,-,TRBJ2-2,TRBV7-2,CASSRRSDGELFF,TGTGCCAGCAGCCGACGGAGCGACGGGGAGCTGTTTTTT
-,TRBD2,TRBJ2-2,TRBV5-6,CASSLSLAGGTGELFF,TGTGCCAGCAGCTTGAGTCTAGCGGGGGGCACCGGGGAGCTGTTTTTT
-,-,TRBJ2-2,TRBV10-1,CASSESRTGELFF,TGCGCCAGCAGTGAGTCTCGCACCGGGGAGCTGTTTTTT
-,-,TRBJ2-4,TRBV7-2,CASSTRDMNIQYF,TGTGCCAGCAGCACCCGGGACATGAACATTCAGTACTTC
-,-,TRBJ1-2,TRBV7-2,CASRRADFNYGYTF,TGTGCCAGCAGACGGGCGGACTTTAACTATGGCTACACCTTC
-,TRBD2,TRBJ2-5,TRBV6-1,CASSGLAGAQETQYF,TGTGCCAGCAGTGGGCTAGCGGGGGCACAAGAGACCCAGTACTTC
-,TRBD1,TRBJ1-6,TRBV2,CASNSLRDRGTTYNSPLHF,TGTGCCAGCAATTCCTTGCGGGACAGGGGGACCACCTATAATTCACCCCTCCACTTT
-,-,TRBJ1-2,TRBV4-1,CASSQDKRNYGYTF,TGCGCCAGCAGCCAAGATAAGCGGAACTATGGCTACACCTTC
-,-,TRBJ2-7,TRBV5-1,CASSLDLRYEQYF,TGCGCCAGCAGCTTGGATCTCCGGTACGAGCAGTACTTC
-,TRBD1,TRBJ1-6,TRBV13,CASSSTGQGRSPLHF,TGTGCCAGCAGCTCGACCGGACAGGGGAGATCACCCCTCCACTTT
-,-,TRBJ2-2,TRBV30,CAWSVGTGGELFF,TGTGCCTGGAGTGTAGGCACAGGCGGGGAGCTGTTTTTT
-,-,TRBJ1-2,TRBV5-4,CASSLGQATNYGYTF,TGTGCCAGCAGCTTGGGACAGGCCACTAACTATGGCTACACCTTC
once,TRBD1,TRBJ2-1,TRBV27,CASSPGTGGGNEQFF,TGTGCCAGCAGCCCTGGGACAGGTGGTGGGAATGAGCAGTTCTTC
-,-,TRBJ2-1,TRBV12-5,CASGFAAGVNEQFF,TGTGCTAGTGGTTTTGCCGCAGGGGTCAATGAGCAGTTCTTC
-,TRBD1,TRBJ2-1,TRBV5-4,CASSSRQGYNEQFF,TGTGCCAGCAGCTCAAGACAGGGCTACAATGAGCAGTTCTTC
-,-,TRBJ2-2,TRBV15,CATSRDVGGGRYTGELFF,TGTGCCACCAGCAGAGATGTGGGCGGAGGACGGTACACCGGGGAGCTGTTTTTT
-,-,TRBJ1-1,TRBV19,CASTYLGGNTEAFF,TGTGCCAGTACCTATCTCGGGGGGAACACTGAAGCTTTCTTT
-,-,TRBJ2-3,TRBV11-2,CASSSTPWDTQYF,TGTGCCAGCAGCTCTACTCCTTGGGATACGCAGTATTTT